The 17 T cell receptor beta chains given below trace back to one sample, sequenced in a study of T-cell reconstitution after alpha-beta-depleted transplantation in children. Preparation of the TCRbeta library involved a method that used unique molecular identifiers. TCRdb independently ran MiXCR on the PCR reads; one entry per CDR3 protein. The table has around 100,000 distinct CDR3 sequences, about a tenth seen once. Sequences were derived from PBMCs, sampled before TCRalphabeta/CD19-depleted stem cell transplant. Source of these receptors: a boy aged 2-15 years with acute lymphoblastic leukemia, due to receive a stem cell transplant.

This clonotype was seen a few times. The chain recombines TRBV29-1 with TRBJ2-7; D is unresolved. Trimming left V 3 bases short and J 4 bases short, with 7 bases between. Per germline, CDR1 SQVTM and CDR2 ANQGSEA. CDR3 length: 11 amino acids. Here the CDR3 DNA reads TGCAGCGTTGAGGCCGGATACGAGCAGTACTTC. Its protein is CSVEAGYEQYF.

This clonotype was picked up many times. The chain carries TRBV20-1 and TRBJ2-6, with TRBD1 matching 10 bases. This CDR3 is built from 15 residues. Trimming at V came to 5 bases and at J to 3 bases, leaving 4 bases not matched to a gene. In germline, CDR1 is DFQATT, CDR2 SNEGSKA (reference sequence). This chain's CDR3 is CSARDRGFGANVLTF. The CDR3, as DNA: TGCAGTGCTCGGGACAGGGGATTTGGGGCCAACGTCCTGACTTTC.

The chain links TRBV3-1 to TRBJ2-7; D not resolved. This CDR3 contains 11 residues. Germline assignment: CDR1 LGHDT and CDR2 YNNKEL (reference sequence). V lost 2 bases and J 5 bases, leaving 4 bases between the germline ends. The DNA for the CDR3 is TGTGCCAGCAGCCAAACCGACGAGCAGTACTTC. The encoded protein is CASSQTDEQYF.

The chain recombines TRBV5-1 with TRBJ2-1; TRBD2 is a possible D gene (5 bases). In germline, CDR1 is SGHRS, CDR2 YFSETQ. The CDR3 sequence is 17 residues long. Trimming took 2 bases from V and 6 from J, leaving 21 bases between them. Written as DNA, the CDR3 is TGCGCCAGCAGCTTCCCTAGCTCCGCAGCTTACCGCAATGAGCAGTTCTTC. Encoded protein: CASSFPSSAAYRNEQFF.

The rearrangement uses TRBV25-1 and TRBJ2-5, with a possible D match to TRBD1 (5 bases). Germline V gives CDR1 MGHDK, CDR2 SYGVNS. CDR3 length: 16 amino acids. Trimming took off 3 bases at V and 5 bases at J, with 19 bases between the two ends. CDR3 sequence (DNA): TGTGCCAGCAGTGACCTGGATCAGGGTTTACGGGAGACCCAGTACTTC. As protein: CASSDLDQGLRETQYF.

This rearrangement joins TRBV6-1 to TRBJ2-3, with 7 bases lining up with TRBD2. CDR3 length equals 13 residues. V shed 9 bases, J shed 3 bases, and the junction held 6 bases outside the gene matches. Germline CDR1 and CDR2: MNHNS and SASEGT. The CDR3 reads CASGDYQTDTQYF. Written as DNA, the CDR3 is TGTGCCAGTGGGGACTATCAAACAGATACGCAGTATTTT.

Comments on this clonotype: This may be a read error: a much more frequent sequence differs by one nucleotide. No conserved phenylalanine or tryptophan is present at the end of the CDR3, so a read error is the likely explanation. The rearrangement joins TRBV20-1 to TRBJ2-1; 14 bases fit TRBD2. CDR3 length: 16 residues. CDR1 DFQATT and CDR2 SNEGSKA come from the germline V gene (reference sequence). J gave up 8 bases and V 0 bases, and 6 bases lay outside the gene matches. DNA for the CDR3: TGCAGTGCTAGAGACCCGACTAGCGGGAGGGGGTATGAGCAGTTCTAC. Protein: CSARDPTSGRGYEQFY.

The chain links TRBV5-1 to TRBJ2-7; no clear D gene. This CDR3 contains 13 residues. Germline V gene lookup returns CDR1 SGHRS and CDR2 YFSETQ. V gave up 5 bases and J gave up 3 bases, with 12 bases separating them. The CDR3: CASSGLNSYEQYF. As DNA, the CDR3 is TGCGCCAGCAGTGGGCTCAACAGCTACGAGCAGTACTTC.

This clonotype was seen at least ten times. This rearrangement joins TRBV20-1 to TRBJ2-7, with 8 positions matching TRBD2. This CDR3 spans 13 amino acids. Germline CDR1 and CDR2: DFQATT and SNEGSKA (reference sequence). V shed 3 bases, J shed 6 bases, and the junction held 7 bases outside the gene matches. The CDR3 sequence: CSARSGSGLEQYF. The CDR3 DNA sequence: TGCAGTGCTAGGAGCGGGAGCGGTCTCGAGCAGTACTTC.

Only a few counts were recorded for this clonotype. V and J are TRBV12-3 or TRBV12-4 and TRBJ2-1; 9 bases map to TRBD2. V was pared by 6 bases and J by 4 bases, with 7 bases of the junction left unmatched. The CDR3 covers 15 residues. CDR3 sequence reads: CASRKTSGIYNEQFF. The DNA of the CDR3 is TGTGCCAGCAGGAAGACTAGCGGAATTTACAATGAGCAGTTCTTC.

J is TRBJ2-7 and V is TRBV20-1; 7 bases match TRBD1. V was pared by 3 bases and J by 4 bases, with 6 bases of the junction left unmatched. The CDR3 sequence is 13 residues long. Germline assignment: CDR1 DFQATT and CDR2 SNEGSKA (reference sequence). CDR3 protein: CSASQGGRYEQYF. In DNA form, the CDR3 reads TGCAGTGCTAGTCAAGGGGGCCGGTACGAGCAGTACTTC.

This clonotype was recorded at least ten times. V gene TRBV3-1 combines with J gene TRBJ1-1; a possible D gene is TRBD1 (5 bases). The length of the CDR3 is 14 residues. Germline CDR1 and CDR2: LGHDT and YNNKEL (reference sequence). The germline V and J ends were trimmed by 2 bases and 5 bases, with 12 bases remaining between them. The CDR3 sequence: CASSQSGGETEAFF. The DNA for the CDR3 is TGTGCCAGCAGCCAATCGGGGGGGGAGACTGAAGCTTTCTTT.

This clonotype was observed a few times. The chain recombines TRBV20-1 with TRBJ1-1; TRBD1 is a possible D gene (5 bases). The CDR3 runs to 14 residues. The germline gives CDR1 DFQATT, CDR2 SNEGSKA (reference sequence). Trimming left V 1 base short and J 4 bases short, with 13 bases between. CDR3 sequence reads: CSARGEGVSTEAFF. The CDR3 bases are TGCAGTGCTAGAGGGGAAGGGGTGAGCACTGAAGCTTTCTTT.

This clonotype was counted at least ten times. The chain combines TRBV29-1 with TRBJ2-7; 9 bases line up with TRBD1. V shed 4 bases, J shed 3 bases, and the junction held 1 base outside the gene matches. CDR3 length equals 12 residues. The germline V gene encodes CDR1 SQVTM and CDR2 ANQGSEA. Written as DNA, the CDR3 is TGCAGCGTTGGGACAGGGGTCTACGAGCAGTACTTC. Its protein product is CSVGTGVYEQYF.

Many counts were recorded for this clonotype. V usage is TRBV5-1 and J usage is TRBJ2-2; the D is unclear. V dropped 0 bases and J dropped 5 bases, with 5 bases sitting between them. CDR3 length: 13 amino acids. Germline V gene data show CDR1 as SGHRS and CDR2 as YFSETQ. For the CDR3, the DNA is TGCGCCAGCAGCTTGGTGCAGACCGGGGAGCTGTTTTTT. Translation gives CASSLVQTGELFF.

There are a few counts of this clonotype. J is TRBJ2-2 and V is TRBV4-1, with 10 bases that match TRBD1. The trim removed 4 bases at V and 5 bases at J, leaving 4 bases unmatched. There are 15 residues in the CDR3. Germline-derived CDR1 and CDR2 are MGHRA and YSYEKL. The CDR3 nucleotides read TGCGCCAGCAGCCTCGGACAGGGGGGGACCGGGGAGCTGTTTTTT. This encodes CASSLGQGGTGELFF.

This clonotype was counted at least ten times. The CDR3 sequence: CATSRVRLAITDTQYF. The CDR3 DNA reads as TGTGCCACCAGCAGAGTCAGACTAGCGATTACAGATACGCAGTATTTT. The chain is built from TRBV15 and TRBJ2-3, with TRBD2 identical over 8 bases. From germline, CDR1 is LNHNV and CDR2 YYDKDF (reference sequence). CDR3 length equals 16 residues. V shed 1 base, J shed 3 bases, and the junction held 6 bases outside the gene matches.